The 8 T cell receptor beta chains below come from one sample, sequenced in a study of TIL therapy for anti-PD-1-resistant metastatic lung cancer. This was the immunoSEQ v3 assay. Clones were sequenced by immunoSEQ multiplex PCR, and TCRdb holds only the in-frame ones, with some missing. The table lists approximately 92,000 clones, 55% to 75% of them singletons. The time point here: pre-treatment sample, taken before nivolumab and TIL therapy. The tumor samples were excised metastases, mostly pleural nodules or supraclavicular lymph nodes. Sequenced here: tumor tissue, sampled at baseline. Source of these receptors: a person aged 25-80 years with non-small cell lung cancer.

This chain joins TRBV7-3 and TRBJ2-1; TRBD2 matches at 11 bases. Germline CDR1 and CDR2: SGHTA and FQGTGA. The length of the CDR3 is 17 residues. V lost 5 bases and J lost 4; bases outside the gene matches: 10. The DNA for the CDR3 is TGTGCCAGCAGCCCTTGGTATGGGACTAGCGGTTACAATGAGCAGTTCTTC. Protein sequence: CASSPWYGTSGYNEQFF.

V usage is TRBV19 and J usage is TRBJ2-2; a weak D match, TRBD2 (7 bases). CDR3 length: 19 amino acids. V lost 0 bases and J lost 5, with 22 bases in between. Germline CDR1 is LNHDA and CDR2 is SQIVND (reference sequence). DNA for the CDR3: TGTGCCAGTAGTATAGATTACGGGGGGCGCCCAGGGACAACCGGGGAGCTGTTTTTT. The encoded protein is CASSIDYGGRPGTTGELFF.

This clone has only a few counts. This chain uses TRBV15 with TRBJ1-4, with D unclear. This CDR3 comprises 16 residues. The germline CDR1 and CDR2 sequences are LNHNV and YYDKDF (reference sequence). V lost 0 bases, J lost 0 bases, and 8 bases lay in between. The CDR3 nucleotides are TGTGCCACCAGCAGAGAAATGCGATCAACTAATGAAAAACTGTTTTTT. This sequence encodes CATSREMRSTNEKLFF.

This chain joins TRBV18 and TRBJ2-5; D tentatively fits TRBD1 or TRBD2 (7 bases each). V shed 6 bases and J shed 5 bases, with 22 bases lying between them. CDR3 length: 16 residues. The V gene's germline CDR1 is KGHSH and CDR2 LQKENI. Here the CDR3 reads CASSGSTGDYGETQYF. CDR3 nucleotide sequence: TGTGCCAGCTCGGGTTCTACAGGGGACTATGGGGAGACCCAGTACTTC.

V and J are TRBV30 and TRBJ1-6; the D gene is possibly TRBD1 (5 bases). Trimming stripped 3 bases from V and 6 bases from J, with 12 bases between. In germline, CDR1 is GTSNPN, CDR2 SVGIG (reference sequence). CDR3 length: 14 amino acids. The CDR3 coding sequence is TGTGCCTGGAGATCGCAGGGCGCTAATTCACCCCTCCACTTT. It encodes CAWRSQGANSPLHF. Combining the CDR3 with reference TRBV30 and TRBJ1-6 gives the whole variable domain SQTIHQWPATLVQPVGSPLSLECTVEGTSNPNLYWYRQAAGRGLQLLFYSVGIGQISSEVPQNLSASRPQDRQFILSSKKLLLSDSGFYLCAWRSQGANSPLHFGNGTRLTVT.

The chain links TRBV30 to TRBJ2-1, with TRBD2 identical over 8 bases. The CDR3 extends over 14 amino acids. Germline V gene data show CDR1 as GTSNPN and CDR2 as SVGIG (reference sequence). After removal of 7 bases from V and 2 bases from J, the junction contained 7 bases not matched to a gene. CDR3 coding DNA: TGTGCCTTAAAAAAAGCGGGGGCCTACAATGAGCAGTTCTTC. Protein: CALKKAGAYNEQFF.

This clone was seen more than once but under ten times. The chain links TRBV27 to TRBJ1-1; 9 bases align to TRBD1. The CDR3 runs to 15 residues. Germline V lookup: CDR1 MNHEY, CDR2 SMNVEV (reference sequence). The ends lost 5 bases at V and 2 bases at J; junction bases unmatched: 6. CDR3 amino acids: CASSRQGVGNTEAFF. CDR3 DNA sequence: TGTGCCAGCAGTCGACAGGGGGTTGGTAACACTGAAGCTTTCTTT.

This sequence joins TRBV6-2 or TRBV6-3 and TRBJ2-5, with 11 nucleotides matching TRBD2. V dropped 5 bases and J dropped 5; count of bases not matched to a gene: 16. In germline, CDR1 is MNHEY, CDR2 SVGEGT. This CDR3 has 18 amino acids. CDR3 sequence reads: CASSPRGTSGPRLETQYF. In DNA, the CDR3 is TGTGCCAGCAGTCCGCGGGGGACTAGCGGCCCGAGGTTGGAGACCCAGTACTTC.